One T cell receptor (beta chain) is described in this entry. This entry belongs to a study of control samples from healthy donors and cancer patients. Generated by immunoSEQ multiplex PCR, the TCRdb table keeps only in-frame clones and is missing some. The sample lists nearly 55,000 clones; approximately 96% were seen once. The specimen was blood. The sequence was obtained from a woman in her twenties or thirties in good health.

The CDR3 reads CASSRRDSTDTQYF. CDR3 coding DNA: TGTGCCAGCAGTAGGAGGGACAGCACAGATACGCAGTATTTT. The rearrangement joins TRBV6-2 or TRBV6-3 to TRBJ2-3; D is perhaps TRBD2 (6 bases). Per germline, CDR1 MNHEY and CDR2 SVGEGT. The CDR3 runs to 14 residues. V lost 5 bases and J 0 bases, leaving 9 bases between the germline ends.